This entry is about one TCR beta chain. The antigen remains unidentified. The data were obtained in a study of T cells in narcolepsy. Looking at the study overall: Patients with NT1 or NT2 and healthy control donors were enrolled. Study-level findings and limits: No autoreactive T cell clone sequences appeared in some memory CD4+ repertoires. HCRT-specific and TRIB2-specific autoreactive clonotypes appeared among same-patient CSF and blood CD4+ clonotypes. Healthy controls reportedly lacked the autoreactive clonotypes serially found in patients' blood.

Assay used: immunoSEQ multiplex PCR; TCRdb lists only in-frame clones, some missing. The repertoire holds just under 30,000 clones, with around 87% as singletons. Germline V gives CDR1 SGHTA, CDR2 FQGTGA. Between the trimmed V and J ends, which lost 4 bases and 5 bases, there was a span of 11 bases. The CDR3 is made up of 13 amino acids. This sequence joins TRBV7-3 and TRBJ2-5; either TRBD1 or TRBD2 may fit D (5 bases each). Sequencing was done on a sample of memory (CD45RA-) CD4+ T cells from blood. The TCR originated in a human donor in good health. CDR3 nucleotide sequence: TGTGCCAGCAGCTGGGGGTTAGGGGAGACCCAGTACTTC. It yields the protein CASSWGLGETQYF.